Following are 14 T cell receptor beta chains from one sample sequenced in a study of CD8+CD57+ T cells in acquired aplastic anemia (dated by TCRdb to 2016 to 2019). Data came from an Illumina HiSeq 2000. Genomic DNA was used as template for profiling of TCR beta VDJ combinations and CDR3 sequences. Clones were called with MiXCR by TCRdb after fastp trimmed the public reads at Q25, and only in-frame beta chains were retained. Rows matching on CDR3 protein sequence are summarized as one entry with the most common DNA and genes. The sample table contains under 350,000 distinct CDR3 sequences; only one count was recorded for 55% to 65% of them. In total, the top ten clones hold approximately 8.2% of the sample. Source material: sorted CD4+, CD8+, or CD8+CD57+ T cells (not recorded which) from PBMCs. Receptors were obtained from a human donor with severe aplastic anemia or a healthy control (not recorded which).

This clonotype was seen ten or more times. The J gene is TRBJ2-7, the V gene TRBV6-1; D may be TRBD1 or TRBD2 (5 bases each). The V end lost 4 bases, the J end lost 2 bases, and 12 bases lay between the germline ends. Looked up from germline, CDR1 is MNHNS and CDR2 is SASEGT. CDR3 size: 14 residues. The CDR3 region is CASSVLGVAYEQYF. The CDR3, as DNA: TGTGCCAGCAGTGTGTTGGGGGTGGCCTACGAGCAGTACTTC.

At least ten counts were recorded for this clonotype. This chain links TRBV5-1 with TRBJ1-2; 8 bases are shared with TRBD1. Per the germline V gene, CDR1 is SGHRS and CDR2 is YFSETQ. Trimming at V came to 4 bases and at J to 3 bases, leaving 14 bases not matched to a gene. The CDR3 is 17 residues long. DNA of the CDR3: TGCGCCAGCAGCCCAGCGATGACAGGGGAATTCGACTATGGCTACACCTTC. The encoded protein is CASSPAMTGEFDYGYTF.

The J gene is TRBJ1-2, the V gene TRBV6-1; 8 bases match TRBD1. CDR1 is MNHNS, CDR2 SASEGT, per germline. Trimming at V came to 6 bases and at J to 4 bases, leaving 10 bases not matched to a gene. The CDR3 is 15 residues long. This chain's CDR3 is CASSDGDRHGYGYTF. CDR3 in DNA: TGTGCCAGCAGCGACGGGGACAGGCATGGCTATGGCTACACCTTC.

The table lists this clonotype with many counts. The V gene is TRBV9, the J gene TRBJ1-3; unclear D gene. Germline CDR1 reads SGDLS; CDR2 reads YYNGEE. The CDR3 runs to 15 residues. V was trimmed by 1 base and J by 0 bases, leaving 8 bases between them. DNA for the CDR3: TGTGCCAGCAGCGTAAGGGCGGTCTCTGGAAACACCATATATTTT. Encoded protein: CASSVRAVSGNTIYF.

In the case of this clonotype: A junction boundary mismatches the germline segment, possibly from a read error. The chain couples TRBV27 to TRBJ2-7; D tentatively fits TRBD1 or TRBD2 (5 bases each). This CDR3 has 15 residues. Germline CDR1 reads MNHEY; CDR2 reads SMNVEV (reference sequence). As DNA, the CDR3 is TGTGCCGGCAGCCCTACAGGAGGCGGTACCTACGAGCAGTACTTC. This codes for CAGSPTGGGTYEQYF.

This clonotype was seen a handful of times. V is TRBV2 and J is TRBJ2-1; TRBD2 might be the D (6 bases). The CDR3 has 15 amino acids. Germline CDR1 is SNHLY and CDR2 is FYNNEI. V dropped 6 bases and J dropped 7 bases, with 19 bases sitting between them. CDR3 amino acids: CASSVGRGVRNEQFF. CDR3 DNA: TGTGCCAGCAGCGTAGGTCGCGGGGTGAGGAATGAGCAGTTCTTC.

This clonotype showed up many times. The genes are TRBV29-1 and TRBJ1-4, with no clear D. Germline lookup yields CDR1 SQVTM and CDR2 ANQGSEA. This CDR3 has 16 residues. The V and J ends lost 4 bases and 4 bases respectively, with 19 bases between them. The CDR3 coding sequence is TGCAGCGTTGCCGAGAGGGTTAACGCTCGTAATGAAAAACTGTTTTTT. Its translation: CSVAERVNARNEKLFF.

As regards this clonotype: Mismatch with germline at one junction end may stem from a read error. CDR3 DNA: TGCAGTGCCAGCACCATTGGGGATGAGCGGTTCTTC. It is translated as CSASTIGDERFF. The chain carries TRBV20-1 and TRBJ2-1, with D hard to call. The CDR3 sequence is 12 residues long. Germline values: CDR1 DFQATT, CDR2 SNEGSKA (reference sequence).

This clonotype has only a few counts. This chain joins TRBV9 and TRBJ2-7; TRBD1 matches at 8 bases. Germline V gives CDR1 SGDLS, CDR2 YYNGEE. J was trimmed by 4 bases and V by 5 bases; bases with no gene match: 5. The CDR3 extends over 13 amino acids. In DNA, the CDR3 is TGTGCCAGCAGTCGACAGGGGTTGTACGAGCAGTACTTC. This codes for CASSRQGLYEQYF.

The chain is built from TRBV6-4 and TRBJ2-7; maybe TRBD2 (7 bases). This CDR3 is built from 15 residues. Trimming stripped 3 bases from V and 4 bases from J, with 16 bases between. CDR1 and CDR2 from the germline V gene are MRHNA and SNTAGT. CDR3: CASSERGRGGYEQYF. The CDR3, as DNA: TGTGCCAGCAGTGAAAGGGGAAGGGGGGGTTACGAGCAGTACTTC.

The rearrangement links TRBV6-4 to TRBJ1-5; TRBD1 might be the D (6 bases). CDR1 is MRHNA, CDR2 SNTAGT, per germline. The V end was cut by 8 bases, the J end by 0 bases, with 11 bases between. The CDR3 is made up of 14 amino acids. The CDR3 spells CASGGQTSNQPQHF. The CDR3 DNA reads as TGTGCCAGCGGTGGACAGACTAGCAATCAGCCCCAGCATTTT.

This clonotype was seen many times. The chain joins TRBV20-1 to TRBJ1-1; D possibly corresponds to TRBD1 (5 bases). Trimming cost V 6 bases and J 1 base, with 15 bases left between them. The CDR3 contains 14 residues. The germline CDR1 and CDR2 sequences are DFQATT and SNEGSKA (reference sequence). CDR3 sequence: CSAPQGPKNTEAFF. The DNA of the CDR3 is TGCAGTGCCCCTCAGGGTCCTAAGAACACTGAAGCTTTCTTT.

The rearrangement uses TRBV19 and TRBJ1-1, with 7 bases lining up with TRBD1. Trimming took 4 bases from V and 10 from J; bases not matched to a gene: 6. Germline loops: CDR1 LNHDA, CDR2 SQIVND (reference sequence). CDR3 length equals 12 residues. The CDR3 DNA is TGTGCCAGTAGTACCCGACAGGGTGTAGCTTTCTTT. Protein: CASSTRQGVAFF.

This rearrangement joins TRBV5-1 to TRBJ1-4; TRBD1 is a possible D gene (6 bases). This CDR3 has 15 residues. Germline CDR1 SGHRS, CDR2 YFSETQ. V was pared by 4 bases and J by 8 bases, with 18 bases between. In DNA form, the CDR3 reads TGCGCCAGCAGCCGCCAGGGGAGCTGGGGAGAAAAACTGTTTTTT. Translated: CASSRQGSWGEKLFF. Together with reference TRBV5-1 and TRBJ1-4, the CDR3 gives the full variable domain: KAGVTQTPRYLIKTRGQQVTLSCSPISGHRSVSWYQQTPGQGLQFLFEYFSETQRNKGNFPGRFSGRQFSNSRSEMNVSTLELGDSALYLCASSRQGSWGEKLFFGSGTQLSVL.